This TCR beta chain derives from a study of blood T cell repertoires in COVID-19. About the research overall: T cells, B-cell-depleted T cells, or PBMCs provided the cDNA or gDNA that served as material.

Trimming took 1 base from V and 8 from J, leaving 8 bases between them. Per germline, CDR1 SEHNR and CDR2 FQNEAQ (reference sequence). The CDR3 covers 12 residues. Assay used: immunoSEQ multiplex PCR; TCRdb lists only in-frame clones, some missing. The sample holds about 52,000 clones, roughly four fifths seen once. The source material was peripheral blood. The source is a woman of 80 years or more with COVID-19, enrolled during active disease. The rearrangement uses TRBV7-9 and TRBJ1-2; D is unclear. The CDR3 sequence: CASSLDRVGYTF. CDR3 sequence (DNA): TGTGCCAGCAGCTTAGATCGGGTAGGCTACACCTTC.